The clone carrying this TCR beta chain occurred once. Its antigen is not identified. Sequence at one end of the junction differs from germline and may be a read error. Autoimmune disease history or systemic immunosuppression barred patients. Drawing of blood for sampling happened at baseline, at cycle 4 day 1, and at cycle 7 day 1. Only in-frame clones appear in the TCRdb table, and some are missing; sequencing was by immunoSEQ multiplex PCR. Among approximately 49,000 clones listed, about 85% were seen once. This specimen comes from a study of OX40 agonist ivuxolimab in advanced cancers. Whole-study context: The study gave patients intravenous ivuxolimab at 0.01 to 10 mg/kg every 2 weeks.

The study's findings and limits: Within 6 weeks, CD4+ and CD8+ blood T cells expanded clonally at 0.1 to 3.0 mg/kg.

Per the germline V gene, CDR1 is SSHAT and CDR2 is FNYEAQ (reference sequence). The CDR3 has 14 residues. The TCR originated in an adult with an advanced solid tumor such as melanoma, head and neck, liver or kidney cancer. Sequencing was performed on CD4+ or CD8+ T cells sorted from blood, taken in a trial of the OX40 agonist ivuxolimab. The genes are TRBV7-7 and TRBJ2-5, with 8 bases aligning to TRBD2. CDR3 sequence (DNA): TGTGCTAGCAGCTCCGGGGGGGCGGGAGAGACCCAGTACTTC. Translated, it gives CASSSGGAGETQYF.